Each of the 25 T cell receptor beta chains below was sequenced from the same sample in a study of T cell responses to AZD1222 COVID-19 vaccine. The assay was immunoSEQ multiplex PCR, and TCRdb's table has in-frame clones only and misses some. Among just under 95,000 clones, under 90% were seen once, and the ten largest hold around 9.6%. Sequencing was performed on peripheral blood, taken on day 0 of AZD1222 vaccination. The receptors originated from an adult in good health.

The chain uses TRBV11-2 and TRBJ1-1, with a weak D call TRBD1 (6 bases). CDR3 length: 13 amino acids. V was shortened by 3 bases and J by 5 bases, with 10 bases between the two germline ends. Germline CDR1 SGHAT, CDR2 FQNNGV. The CDR3 loop is CASSLSGATEAFF. For the CDR3, the DNA is TGTGCCAGCAGCTTGTCAGGGGCAACTGAAGCTTTCTTT. The full variable domain, with the rest looked up from reference TRBV11-2 and TRBJ1-1, is EAGVAQSPRYKIIEKRQSVAFWCNPISGHATLYWYQQILGQGPKLLIQFQNNGVVDDSQLPKDRFSAERLKGVDSTLKIQPAKLEDSAVYLCASSLSGATEAFFGQGTRLTVV.

V usage is TRBV19 and J usage is TRBJ2-2, with D perhaps assigned TRBD1 or TRBD2 (7 bases each). CDR1 is LNHDA, CDR2 SQIVND, per germline (reference sequence). This CDR3 region has 14 residues. V was pared by 8 bases and J by 5 bases, with 15 bases between. As DNA, the CDR3 is TGTGCCAGTTCAGGGGGGGCCGAAACCGGGGAGCTGTTTTTT. It encodes CASSGGAETGELFF.

The chain joins TRBV9 to TRBJ2-2, with D perhaps TRBD2 (7 bases). The V end was cut by 6 bases, the J end by 6 bases, with 18 bases between. Germline values: CDR1 SGDLS, CDR2 YYNGEE. CDR3 length equals 15 residues. The CDR3 loop reads CASTIRGEGAGELFF. DNA of the CDR3: TGTGCCAGCACCATTAGGGGGGAGGGCGCCGGGGAGCTGTTTTTT.

This rearrangement joins TRBV7-2 to TRBJ1-1; 8 nucleotides align to TRBD1. Germline V gene lookup returns CDR1 SGHTA and CDR2 FQGNSA. The V gene end was trimmed by 5 bases and the J gene end by 0 bases; junction bases not matched to a gene: 8. CDR3 length: 16 amino acids. CDR3 sequence (DNA): TGTGCCAGCAGCCCCCTACGGACAGGGATGAACACTGAAGCTTTCTTT. Encoded protein: CASSPLRTGMNTEAFF.

This clone was recorded once. The chain couples TRBV27 to TRBJ1-1, with D possibly TRBD1 on 5 matching bases. Trimming took off 6 bases at V and 1 base at J, with 12 bases between the two ends. In germline, CDR1 is MNHEY, CDR2 SMNVEV (reference sequence). The CDR3 extends over 14 amino acids. The CDR3, as DNA: TGTGCCAGCAGGAGTGGGGCCAGGAACACTGAAGCTTTCTTT. Amino acids: CASRSGARNTEAFF.

The genes are TRBV10-3 and TRBJ1-2; D may be TRBD1 (5 bases). This CDR3 spans 16 amino acids. Trimming took off 2 bases at V and 6 bases at J, with 19 bases between the two ends. CDR1 and CDR2 (germline): ENHRY, SYGVKD. The DNA of the CDR3 is TGTGCCATCAGTGAGGTCAGGGCCCGCGGGGGGGATGGCTACACCTTC. Its protein is CAISEVRARGGDGYTF.

The gene calls are TRBV19 and TRBJ2-7; maybe TRBD2 (6 bases). CDR3 length: 14 residues. Trimming removed 3 bases at V and 5 bases at J, with 14 bases between. Per the germline V gene, CDR1 is LNHDA and CDR2 is SQIVND (reference sequence). The CDR3 bases are TGTGCCAGTAGTATGCAGGGAGGTTCGAACGAGCAGTACTTC. This gives the protein CASSMQGGSNEQYF.

This chain joins TRBV5-4 and TRBJ2-2; D unclear. The CDR3 is made up of 16 amino acids. The V gene's germline CDR1 is SGHNT and CDR2 YYREEE (reference sequence). Trimming stripped 2 bases from V and 0 bases from J, with 11 bases between. The CDR3 DNA is TGTGCCAGCAGCTTAATGCCTATCGCGAACACCGGGGAGCTGTTTTTT. It yields the protein CASSLMPIANTGELFF.

This chain links TRBV30 with TRBJ1-1; a possible D gene is TRBD1 (5 bases). This CDR3 comprises 16 residues. Per germline, CDR1 GTSNPN and CDR2 SVGIG (reference sequence). Trimming shortened V by 4 bases and J by 0 bases, and 18 bases separated the two germline ends. Written as DNA, the CDR3 is TGTGCCTGGATGGATGGGCCGGCGGGACTGAACACTGAAGCTTTCTTT. Its protein product is CAWMDGPAGLNTEAFF. Supplemented by reference TRBV30 and TRBJ1-1, the full variable domain reads SQTIHQWPATLVQPVGSPLSLECTVEGTSNPNLYWYRQAAGRGLQLLFYSVGIGQISSEVPQNLSASRPQDRQFILSSKKLLLSDSGFYLCAWMDGPAGLNTEAFFGQGTRLTVV.

The chain is built from TRBV21-1 and TRBJ1-1; no DNA check was done on the table's D call, TRBD1. TRBV21-1 is a pseudogene. CDR3 length: 13 amino acids. CDR3 loop: CASSTQGITEAFF. CDR3 in DNA: TGTGCCAGCAGCACACAGGGGATTACTGAAGCTTTCTTT.

The V call is TRBV28, the J call TRBJ1-5; D ambiguous. Germline V gives CDR1 MDHEN, CDR2 SYDVKM. V was pared by 3 bases and J by 2 bases, with 5 bases between. The CDR3 spans 13 residues. CDR3 in DNA: TGTGCCAGCAGTTTTGGCGGCAATCAGCCCCAGCATTTT. As protein: CASSFGGNQPQHF.

The V call is TRBV7-8, the J call TRBJ1-1; 9 nucleotides align to TRBD1. Unmatched junction bases numbered 7, after V lost 4 bases and J lost 7 bases. Germline-derived CDR1 and CDR2 are SGHVS and FQNEAQ. The CDR3 is 14 amino acids. The CDR3 here is CASSSQGQGLEAFF. CDR3 sequence (DNA): TGTGCCAGCAGCTCCCAGGGACAGGGACTTGAAGCTTTCTTT.

The V and J genes are TRBV14 and TRBJ1-3; weak D call: TRBD1 (6 bases). CDR3 length equals 17 residues. Trimming took off 3 bases at V and 0 bases at J, with 15 bases between the two ends. Germline CDR1 SGHDN, CDR2 FVKESK. CDR3 coding DNA: TGTGCCAGCAGCCAGGCAGGGGCTGGAAGCTCTGGAAACACCATATATTTT. Translation: CASSQAGAGSSGNTIYF.

A single count supports this clone. The chain couples TRBV6-6 to TRBJ2-1; D is perhaps TRBD2 (6 bases). V lost 5 bases and J 0 bases, leaving 20 bases between the germline ends. CDR1 is MNHNY and CDR2 is SVGAGI in the germline V gene (reference sequence). This CDR3 contains 18 residues. The CDR3 DNA sequence: TGTGCCAGCAGTCGAAGCCGCGGGGCCCTAAGCTCCTACAATGAGCAGTTCTTC. Translated: CASSRSRGALSSYNEQFF.

V and J are TRBV7-9 and TRBJ2-7; D possibly matches TRBD1 or TRBD2 (6 bases each). This CDR3 comprises 15 residues. Germline V gene data show CDR1 as SEHNR and CDR2 as FQNEAQ (reference sequence). The V gene lost 3 bases and the J gene lost 2 bases, with 14 bases spanning the gap. CDR3 bases: TGTGCCAGCAGCTTGACACAGGGAGGTACCTACGAGCAGTACTTC. It translates to CASSLTQGGTYEQYF.

This chain uses TRBV4-2 with TRBJ1-3; TRBD1 aligns across 7 bases. Germline values: CDR1 LGHNA, CDR2 YNFKEQ. The CDR3 runs to 16 residues. The J segment lost 4 bases and the V segment lost 4 bases, leaving 10 bases of the junction unmatched. The CDR3 spells CASSPNLQGEGNTIYF. In nucleotides, the CDR3 is TGTGCCAGCAGCCCGAACCTTCAGGGGGAAGGAAACACCATATATTTT.

V gene TRBV6-5 combines with J gene TRBJ1-6; possible D gene TRBD1, 5 bases. This CDR3 has 15 residues. Germline-derived CDR1 and CDR2 are MNHEY and SVGAGI. Trimming took off 2 bases at V and 10 bases at J, with 15 bases between the two ends. This CDR3 reads CASSYALTGGSPLHF. CDR3 in DNA: TGTGCCAGCAGTTACGCCCTCACGGGGGGATCACCCCTCCACTTT.

This chain connects TRBV5-1 to TRBJ1-4, with D uncertain. The CDR3 loop spans 16 amino acids. V lost 3 bases to trimming and J lost 3 bases, with 15 bases between them. CDR1 and CDR2 from the germline V gene are SGHRS and YFSETQ. Written as DNA, the CDR3 is TGCGCCAGCAGCTCTGGGAGAGTTACGTCTAATGAAAAACTGTTTTTT. Residues: CASSSGRVTSNEKLFF.

The chain employs TRBV3-1 (or the pseudogene TRBV3-2) and TRBJ2-4; weak D call: TRBD2 (6 bases). The germline V gene encodes CDR1 LGHDT and CDR2 YNNKEL (reference sequence). V lost 3 bases, J lost 2 bases, and 23 bases lay in between. CDR3 size: 19 residues. Here the CDR3 DNA reads TGTGCCAGCAGCCAGGGAAAAGCGGGCCCCTGGAGGCCCAAAAACATTCAGTACTTC. Its translation: CASSQGKAGPWRPKNIQYF.

This chain links TRBV7-9 with TRBJ1-2, with TRBD1 matching 7 bases. Looked up from germline, CDR1 is SEHNR and CDR2 is FQNEAQ (reference sequence). This CDR3 region has 13 residues. With 5 bases clipped from V and 7 bases from J, the junction kept 7 bases outside the gene matches. CDR3 sequence: CASSPDREAGYTF. CDR3 coding DNA: TGTGCCAGCAGCCCCGACAGGGAGGCTGGCTACACCTTC.

The rearrangement joins TRBV5-1 to TRBJ2-6; TRBD2 matches at 12 bases. The V gene end was trimmed by 1 base and the J gene end by 15 bases; junction bases not matched to a gene: 8. This CDR3 is built from 15 residues. Germline-derived CDR1 and CDR2 are SGHRS and YFSETQ. For the CDR3, the DNA is TGCGCCAGCAGCTTGACTAGCGGGGGGCCCAAGGACCTGACTTTC. This sequence encodes CASSLTSGGPKDLTF.

The J gene is TRBJ2-6, the V gene TRBV30, with a weak D call TRBD1 (6 bases). The CDR3 is 14 amino acids. V lost 2 bases, J lost 6 bases, and 11 bases lay in between. Germline loops: CDR1 GTSNPN, CDR2 SVGIG (reference sequence). This CDR3 is CAWSRDNEANVLTF. CDR3 coding DNA: TGTGCCTGGAGTAGGGACAACGAGGCCAACGTCCTGACTTTC. Together with reference TRBV30 and TRBJ2-6, the CDR3 gives the full variable domain: SQTIHQWPATLVQPVGSPLSLECTVEGTSNPNLYWYRQAAGRGLQLLFYSVGIGQISSEVPQNLSASRPQDRQFILSSKKLLLSDSGFYLCAWSRDNEANVLTFGAGSRLTVL.

The J gene is TRBJ2-6, the V gene TRBV3-1 (or the pseudogene TRBV3-2); TRBD1 agrees at 9 bases. This CDR3 is 18 amino acids long. Germline CDR1 is LGHDT and CDR2 is YNNKEL (reference sequence). Losses at the gene ends were 5 bases for V and 2 bases for J; bases not matched to a gene: 10. The CDR3 nucleotides read TGTGCCAGCAGCATCACGGGACAGGGTCGTACTGGGGCCAACGTCCTGACTTTC. Protein: CASSITGQGRTGANVLTF.

The rearrangement uses TRBV7-6 and TRBJ2-3; 7 nucleotides agree with TRBD2. J lost 6 bases, V lost 1 base, and 10 bases had no gene match. The CDR3 runs 16 residues. CDR1 is SGHVS, CDR2 FNYEAQ, per germline. CDR3 DNA sequence: TGTGCCAGCAGCTTAGGGGCCCCGGGAGGAGTGGATACGCAGTATTTT. It codes for CASSLGAPGGVDTQYF.

The chain joins TRBV29-1 to TRBJ1-6; 8 bases map to TRBD1. V lost 4 bases to trimming and J lost 7 bases; unmatched junction nucleotides: 3. The CDR3 runs to 13 residues. Germline V CDR1 and CDR2: SQVTM, ANQGSEA. CDR3 sequence (DNA): TGCAGCGTTGCACAGGGGGGGAATTCACCCCTCCACTTT. It encodes CSVAQGGNSPLHF.